The 5 T cell receptor beta chains listed next were all sequenced from one sample in a study of shared clonotypes between healthy human individuals. Terminally differentiated effector memory CD45RA+ cells were left out of the naive CD8 fraction, which was CD45RO-negative and positively selected for CCR7. Repertoires were generated with immunoSEQ multiplex PCR, while TCRdb's copy carries only in-frame clones and drops some. There are 1.5 million to 2.5 million clones in the sample; 85% to 95% occur only once, and 0.95% to 1.5% lies in the top ten. Sequencing was done on a sample of naive CD8+ T cells sorted from blood. These receptors were obtained from a man aged 18 to 30 in good health.

Comment on this clone: Other nucleotide sequences from this sample produce the same CDR3. The chain carries TRBV7-2 and TRBJ1-2, with 8 bases matching TRBD1. Trimming removed 5 bases from V and 8 bases from J; junction bases left unmatched: 7. Germline-derived CDR1 and CDR2 are SGHTA and FQGNSA. The CDR3 length is 13 residues. DNA of the CDR3: TGTGCCAGCAGCGTCGACAGGGGCAACGGCTACACCTTC. This sequence encodes CASSVDRGNGYTF.

The rearrangement links TRBV7-9 to TRBJ2-1; 8 bases are shared with TRBD2. J was trimmed by 0 bases and V by 11 bases; bases with no gene match: 15. CDR1 and CDR2 from the germline V gene are SEHNR and FQNEAQ (reference sequence). The CDR3 spans 17 residues. The CDR3: CAEDPTSVKSSYNEQFF. In DNA, the CDR3 is TGTGCCGAAGATCCGACTAGCGTGAAGAGCTCCTACAATGAGCAGTTCTTC.

J is TRBJ2-5 and V is TRBV15; a possible D gene is TRBD2 (5 bases). The CDR3 consists of 15 residues. V lost 3 bases and J 4 bases, leaving 15 bases between the germline ends. Per the germline V gene, CDR1 is LNHNV and CDR2 is YYDKDF (reference sequence). CDR3 coding DNA: TGTGCCACCAGCAGTTCCCGGGGAAGCGGAGAGACCCAGTACTTC. Translated, it gives CATSSSRGSGETQYF.

In DNA, the CDR3 is TGTGCCAGCGAATCTGAGGGGGGTTCCTACGAGCAGTACTTC. It yields the protein CASESEGGSYEQYF. The J gene is TRBJ2-7, the V gene TRBV11-2, with D perhaps being TRBD1 or TRBD2 (6 bases each). V lost 8 bases and J lost 1, with 15 bases in between. This CDR3 region has 14 residues. The germline gives CDR1 SGHAT, CDR2 FQNNGV. The variable domain in full, with the rest retrieved from reference TRBV11-2 and TRBJ2-7, is EAGVAQSPRYKIIEKRQSVAFWCNPISGHATLYWYQQILGQGPKLLIQFQNNGVVDDSQLPKDRFSAERLKGVDSTLKIQPAKLEDSAVYLCASESEGGSYEQYFGPGTRLTVT.

CDR3 sequence reads: CASSPPNERTQYF. CDR3 nucleotides: TGTGCCAGCAGCCCCCCCAATGAGAGGACCCAGTACTTC. The genes are TRBV2 and TRBJ2-5, with no clear D. The germline V gene has CDR1 SNHLY and CDR2 FYNNEI. Trimming removed 6 bases from V and 7 bases from J, with 15 bases in between. CDR3 length: 13 amino acids.